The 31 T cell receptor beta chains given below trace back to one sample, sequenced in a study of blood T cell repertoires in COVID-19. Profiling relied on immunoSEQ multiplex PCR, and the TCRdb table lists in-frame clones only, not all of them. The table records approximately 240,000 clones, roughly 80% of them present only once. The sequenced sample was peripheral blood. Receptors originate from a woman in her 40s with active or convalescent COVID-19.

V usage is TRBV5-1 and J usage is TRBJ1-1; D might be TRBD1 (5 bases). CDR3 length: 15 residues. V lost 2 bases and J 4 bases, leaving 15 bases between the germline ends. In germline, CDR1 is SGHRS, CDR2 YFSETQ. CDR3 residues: CASSFLQAGGTEAFF. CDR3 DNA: TGCGCCAGCAGCTTTCTTCAGGCCGGGGGCACTGAAGCTTTCTTT.

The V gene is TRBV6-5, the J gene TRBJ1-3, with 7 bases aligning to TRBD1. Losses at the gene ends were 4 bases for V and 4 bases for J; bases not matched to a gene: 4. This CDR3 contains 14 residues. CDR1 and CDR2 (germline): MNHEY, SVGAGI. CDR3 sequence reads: CASSSPGQGNTIYF. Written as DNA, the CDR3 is TGTGCCAGCAGTTCCCCGGGACAGGGAAACACCATATATTTT.

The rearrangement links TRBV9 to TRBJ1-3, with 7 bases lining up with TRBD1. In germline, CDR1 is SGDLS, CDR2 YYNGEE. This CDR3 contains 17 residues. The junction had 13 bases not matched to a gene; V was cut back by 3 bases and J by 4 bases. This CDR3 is CASSALVSTGNGNTIYF. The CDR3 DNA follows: TGTGCCAGCAGCGCCCTAGTATCGACAGGGAACGGAAACACCATATATTTT. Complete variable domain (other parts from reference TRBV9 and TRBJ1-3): DSGVTQTPKHLITATGQRVTLRCSPRSGDLSVYWYQQSLDQGLQFLIQYYNGEERAKGNILERFSAQQFPDLHSELNLSSLELGDSALYFCASSALVSTGNGNTIYFGEGSWLTVV.

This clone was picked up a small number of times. The CDR3 nucleotides read TGTGCCAGCAGTTGGACACGATACAATGAGCAGTTCTTC. Its translation is CASSWTRYNEQFF. J is TRBJ2-1 and V is TRBV11-2; weak D call: TRBD1 (5 bases). With 6 bases removed from V and 4 bases from J, the gap between germline ends came to 10 bases. Germline V CDR1 and CDR2: SGHAT, FQNNGV. The CDR3 has 13 amino acids.

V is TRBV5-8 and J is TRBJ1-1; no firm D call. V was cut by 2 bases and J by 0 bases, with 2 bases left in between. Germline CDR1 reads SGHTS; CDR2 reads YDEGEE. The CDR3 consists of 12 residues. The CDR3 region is CASSFMNTEAFF. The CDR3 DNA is TGTGCCAGCAGCTTCATGAACACTGAAGCTTTCTTT.

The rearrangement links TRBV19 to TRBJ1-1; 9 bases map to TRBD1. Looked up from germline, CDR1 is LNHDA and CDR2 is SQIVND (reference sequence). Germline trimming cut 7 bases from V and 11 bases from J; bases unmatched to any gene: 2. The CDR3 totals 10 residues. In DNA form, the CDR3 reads TGTGCCAGTACCGGGACAGGGGCTTTCTTT. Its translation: CASTGTGAFF.

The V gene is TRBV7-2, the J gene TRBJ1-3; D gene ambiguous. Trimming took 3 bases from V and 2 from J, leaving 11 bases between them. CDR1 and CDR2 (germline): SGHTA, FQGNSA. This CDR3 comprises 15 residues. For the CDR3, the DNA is TGTGCCAGCAGCTTCAGGTTTTCGACTGGAAACACCATATATTTT. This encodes CASSFRFSTGNTIYF.

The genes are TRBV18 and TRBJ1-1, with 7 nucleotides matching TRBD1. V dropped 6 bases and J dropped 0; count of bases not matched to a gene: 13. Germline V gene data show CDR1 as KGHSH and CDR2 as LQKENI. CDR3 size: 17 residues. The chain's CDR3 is CASSPAFPGQMNTEAFF. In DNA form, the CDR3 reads TGTGCCAGCTCGCCCGCATTTCCGGGACAGATGAACACTGAAGCTTTCTTT. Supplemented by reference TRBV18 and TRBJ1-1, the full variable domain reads NAGVMQNPRHLVRRRGQEARLRCSPMKGHSHVYWYRQLPEEGLKFMVYLQKENIIDESGMPKERFSAEFPKEGPSILRIQQVVRGDSAAYFCASSPAFPGQMNTEAFFGQGTRLTVV.

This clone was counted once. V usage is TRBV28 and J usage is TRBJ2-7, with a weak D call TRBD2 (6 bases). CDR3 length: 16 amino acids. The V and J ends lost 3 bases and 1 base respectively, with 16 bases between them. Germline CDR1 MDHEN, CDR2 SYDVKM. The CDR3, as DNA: TGTGCCAGCAGTTTCTCTTTGGCAGGACTATCCTACGAGCAGTACGTC. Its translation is CASSFSLAGLSYEQYV.

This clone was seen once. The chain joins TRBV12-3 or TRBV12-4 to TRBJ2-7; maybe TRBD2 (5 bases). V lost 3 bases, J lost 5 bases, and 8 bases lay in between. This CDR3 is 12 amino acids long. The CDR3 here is CASSFGVHEQYF. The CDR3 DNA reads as TGTGCCAGCAGTTTCGGGGTCCACGAGCAGTACTTC.

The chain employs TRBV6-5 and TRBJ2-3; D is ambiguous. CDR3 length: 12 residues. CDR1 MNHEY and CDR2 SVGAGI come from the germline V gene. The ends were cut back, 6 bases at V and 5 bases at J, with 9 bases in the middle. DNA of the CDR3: TGTGCCAGCAGCCTAGTAGGAGATACGCAGTATTTT. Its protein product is CASSLVGDTQYF.

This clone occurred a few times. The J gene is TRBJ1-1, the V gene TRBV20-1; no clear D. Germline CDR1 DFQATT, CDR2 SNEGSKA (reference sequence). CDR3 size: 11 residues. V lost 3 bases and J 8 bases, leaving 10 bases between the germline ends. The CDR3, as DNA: TGCAGTGCTAGTTTAGGGAGGGAAGCTTTCTTT. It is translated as CSASLGREAFF.

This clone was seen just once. The CDR3 loop reads CSVSLGAGQETQYF. In DNA, the CDR3 is TGCAGCGTGTCCCTTGGGGCAGGCCAAGAGACCCAGTACTTC. V and J are TRBV29-1 and TRBJ2-5, with D perhaps TRBD1 (5 bases). Germline values: CDR1 SQVTM, CDR2 ANQGSEA. V lost 6 bases, J lost 1 base, and 15 bases lay in between. This CDR3 is 14 amino acids long.

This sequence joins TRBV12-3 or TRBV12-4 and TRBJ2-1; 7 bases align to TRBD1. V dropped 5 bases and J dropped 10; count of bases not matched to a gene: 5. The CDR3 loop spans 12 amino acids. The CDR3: CASSRPGQEQFF. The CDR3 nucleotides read TGTGCCAGCAGTCGACCGGGACAGGAGCAGTTCTTC.

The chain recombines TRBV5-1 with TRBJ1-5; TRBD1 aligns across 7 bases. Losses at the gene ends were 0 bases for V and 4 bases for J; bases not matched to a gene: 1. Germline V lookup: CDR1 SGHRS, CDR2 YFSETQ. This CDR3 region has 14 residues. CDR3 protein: CASSLGGQNQPQHF. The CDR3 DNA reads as TGCGCCAGCAGCTTGGGGGGACAGAATCAGCCCCAGCATTTT. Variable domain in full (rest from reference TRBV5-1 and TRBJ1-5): KAGVTQTPRYLIKTRGQQVTLSCSPISGHRSVSWYQQTPGQGLQFLFEYFSETQRNKGNFPGRFSGRQFSNSRSEMNVSTLELGDSALYLCASSLGGQNQPQHFGDGTRLSIL.

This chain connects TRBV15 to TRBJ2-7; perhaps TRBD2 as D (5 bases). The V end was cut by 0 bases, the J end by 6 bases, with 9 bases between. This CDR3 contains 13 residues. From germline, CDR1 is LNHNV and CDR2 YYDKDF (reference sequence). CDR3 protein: CATSRDRGSEQYV. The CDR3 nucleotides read TGTGCCACCAGCAGAGATCGGGGTAGCGAGCAGTACGTC.

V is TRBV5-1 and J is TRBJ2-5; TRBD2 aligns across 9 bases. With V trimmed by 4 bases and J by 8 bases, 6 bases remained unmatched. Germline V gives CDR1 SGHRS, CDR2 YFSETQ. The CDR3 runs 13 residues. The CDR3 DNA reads TGCGCCAGCAGCGAGACTAGCGGTCTAACCCAGTACTTC. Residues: CASSETSGLTQYF.

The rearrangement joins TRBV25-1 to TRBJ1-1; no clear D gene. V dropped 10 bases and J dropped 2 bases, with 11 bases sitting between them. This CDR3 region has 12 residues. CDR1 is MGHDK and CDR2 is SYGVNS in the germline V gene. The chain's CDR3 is CATTQLNTEAFF. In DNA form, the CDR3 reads TGTGCCACCACACAGCTTAACACTGAAGCTTTCTTT.

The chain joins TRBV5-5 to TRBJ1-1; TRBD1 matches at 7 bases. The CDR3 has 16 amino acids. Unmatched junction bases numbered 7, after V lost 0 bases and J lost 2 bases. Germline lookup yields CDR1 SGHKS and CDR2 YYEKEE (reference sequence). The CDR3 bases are TGTGCCAGCAGCTTGGTCCCAGGGGGTCGAAACACTGAAGCTTTCTTT. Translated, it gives CASSLVPGGRNTEAFF.

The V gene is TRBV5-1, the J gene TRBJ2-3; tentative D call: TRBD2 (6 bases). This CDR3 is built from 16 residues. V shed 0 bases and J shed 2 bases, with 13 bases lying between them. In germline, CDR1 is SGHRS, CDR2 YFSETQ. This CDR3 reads CASSLAGGVSTDTQYF. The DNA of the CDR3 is TGCGCCAGCAGCTTGGCCGGGGGTGTCTCCACAGATACGCAGTATTTT.

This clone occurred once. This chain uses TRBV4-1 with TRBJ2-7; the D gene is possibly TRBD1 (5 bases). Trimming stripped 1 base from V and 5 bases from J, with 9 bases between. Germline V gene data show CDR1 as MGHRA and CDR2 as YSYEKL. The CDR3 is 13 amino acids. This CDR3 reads CASSQVQGDEQYV. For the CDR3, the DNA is TGCGCCAGCAGCCAAGTCCAGGGTGACGAGCAGTACGTC.

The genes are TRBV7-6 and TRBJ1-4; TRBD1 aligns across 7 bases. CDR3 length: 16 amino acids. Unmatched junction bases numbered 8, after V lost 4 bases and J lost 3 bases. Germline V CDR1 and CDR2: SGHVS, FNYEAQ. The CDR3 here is CASSSLEGAANEKLFF. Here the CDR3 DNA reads TGTGCCAGCAGCTCCTTAGAGGGGGCGGCTAATGAAAAACTGTTTTTT.

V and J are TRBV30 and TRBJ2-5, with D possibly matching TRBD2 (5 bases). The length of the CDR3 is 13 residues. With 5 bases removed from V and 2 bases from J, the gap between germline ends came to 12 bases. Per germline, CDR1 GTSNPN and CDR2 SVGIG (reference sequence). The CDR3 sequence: CAWGPGTQETQYF. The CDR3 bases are TGTGCCTGGGGACCGGGAACACAAGAGACCCAGTACTTC.

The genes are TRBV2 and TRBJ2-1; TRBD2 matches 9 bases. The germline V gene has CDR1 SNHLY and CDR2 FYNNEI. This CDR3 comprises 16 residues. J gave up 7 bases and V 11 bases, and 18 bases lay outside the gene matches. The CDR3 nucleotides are TGTGCCTGTAGCTATTTTTTAGCGGGGGTTGTTAATGAGCAGTTCTTC. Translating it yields CACSYFLAGVVNEQFF.

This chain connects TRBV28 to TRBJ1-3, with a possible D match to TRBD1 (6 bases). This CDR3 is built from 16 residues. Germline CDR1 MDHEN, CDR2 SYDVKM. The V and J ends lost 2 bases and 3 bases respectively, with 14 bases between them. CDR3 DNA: TGTGCCAGCAGTTTAAAACAGGGTCGATATGGAAACACCATATATTTT. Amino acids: CASSLKQGRYGNTIYF. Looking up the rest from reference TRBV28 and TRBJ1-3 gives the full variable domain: DVKVTQSSRYLVKRTGEKVFLECVQDMDHENMFWYRQDPGLGLRLIYFSYDVKMKEKGDIPEGYSVSREKKERFSLILESASTNQTSMYLCASSLKQGRYGNTIYFGEGSWLTVV.

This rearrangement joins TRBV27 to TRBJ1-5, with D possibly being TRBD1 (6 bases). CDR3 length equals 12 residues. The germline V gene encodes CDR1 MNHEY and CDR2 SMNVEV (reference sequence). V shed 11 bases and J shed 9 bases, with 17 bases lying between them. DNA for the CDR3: TGTGCCGTGCAGGGGATGACTGGGCCCCAGCATTTT. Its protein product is CAVQGMTGPQHF.

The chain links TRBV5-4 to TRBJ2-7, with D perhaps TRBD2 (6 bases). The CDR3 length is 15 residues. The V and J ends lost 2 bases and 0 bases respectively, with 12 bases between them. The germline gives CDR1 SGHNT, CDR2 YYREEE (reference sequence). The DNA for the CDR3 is TGTGCCAGCAGCTTCGGAGGGAAGGGCTCCTACGAGCAGTACTTC. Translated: CASSFGGKGSYEQYF. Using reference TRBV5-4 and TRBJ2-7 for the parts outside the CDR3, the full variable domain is ETGVTQSPTHLIKTRGQQVTLRCSSQSGHNTVSWYQQALGQGPQFIFQYYREEENGRGNFPPRFSGLQFPNYSSELNVNALELDDSALYLCASSFGGKGSYEQYFGPGTRLTVT.

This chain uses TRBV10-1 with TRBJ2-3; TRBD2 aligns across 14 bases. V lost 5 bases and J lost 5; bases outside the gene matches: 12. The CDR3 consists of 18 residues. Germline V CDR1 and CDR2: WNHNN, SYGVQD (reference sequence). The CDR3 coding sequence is TGCGCCAGCAGTCTAGGCCTAGGACTAGCGGGGGGCCAAGATACGCAGTATTTT. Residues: CASSLGLGLAGGQDTQYF.

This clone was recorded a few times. Written as DNA, the CDR3 is TGTGCCAGCAGTCTCAGGCAGGGCCCTGAAGCTTTCTTT. It yields the protein CASSLRQGPEAFF. V is TRBV28 and J is TRBJ1-1; D is possibly TRBD1 (5 bases). V was trimmed by 5 bases and J by 6 bases, leaving 13 bases between them. This CDR3 spans 13 amino acids. The germline V gene has CDR1 MDHEN and CDR2 SYDVKM.

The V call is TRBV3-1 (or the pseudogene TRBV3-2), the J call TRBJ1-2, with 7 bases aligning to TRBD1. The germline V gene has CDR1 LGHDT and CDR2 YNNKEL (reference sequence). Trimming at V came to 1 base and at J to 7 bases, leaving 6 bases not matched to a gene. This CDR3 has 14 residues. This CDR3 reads CASSQVDRVGGYTF. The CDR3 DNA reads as TGTGCCAGCAGCCAAGTAGACAGGGTAGGTGGCTACACCTTC.

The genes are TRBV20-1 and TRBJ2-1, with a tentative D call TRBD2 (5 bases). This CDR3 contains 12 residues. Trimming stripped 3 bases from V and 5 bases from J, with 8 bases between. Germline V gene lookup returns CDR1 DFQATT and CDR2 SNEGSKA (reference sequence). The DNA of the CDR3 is TGCAGTGCTAGTGAGGGAGACAATGAGCAGTTCTTC. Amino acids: CSASEGDNEQFF.